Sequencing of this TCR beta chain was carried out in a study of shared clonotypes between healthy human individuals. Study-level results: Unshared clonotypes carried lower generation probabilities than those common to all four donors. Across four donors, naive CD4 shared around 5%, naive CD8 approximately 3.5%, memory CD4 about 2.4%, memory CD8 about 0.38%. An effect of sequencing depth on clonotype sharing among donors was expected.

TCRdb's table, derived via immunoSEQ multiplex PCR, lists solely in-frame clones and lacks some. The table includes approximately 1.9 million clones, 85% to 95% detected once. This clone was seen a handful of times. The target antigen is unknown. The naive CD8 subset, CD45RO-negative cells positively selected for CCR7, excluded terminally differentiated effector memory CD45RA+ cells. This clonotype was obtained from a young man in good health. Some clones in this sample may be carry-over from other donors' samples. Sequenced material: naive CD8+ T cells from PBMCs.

The CDR3 DNA reads as TGTGCCAGCAGTTTTCAGACTAGCGGGATCGGTGAGCAGTTCTTC. Its translation: CASSFQTSGIGEQFF. The rearrangement uses TRBV27 and TRBJ2-1; 11 positions agree with TRBD2. CDR1 and CDR2 from the germline V gene are MNHEY and SMNVEV (reference sequence). This CDR3 is built from 15 residues. Germline trimming cut 3 bases from V and 9 bases from J; bases unmatched to any gene: 7.